This TCR beta chain was sequenced in a study of blood T cells in healthy people across ages. Germline trimming cut 8 bases from V and 4 bases from J; bases unmatched to any gene: 5. The CDR3 loop spans 14 amino acids. The germline V gene encodes CDR1 SGHAT and CDR2 FQDESV (reference sequence). With a J-beta primer mix and a sample-barcoded 5' primer, a second PCR ran about 6 to 11 cycles. Each CDR3 protein gets one entry after TCRdb re-called the 5' RACE reads with MiXCR. The sample includes 600,000 to 850,000 distinct CDR3 sequences, approximately 43% of them seen just once. The clonotype originates from a woman aged 60-75 years in good health. The chain joins TRBV11-1 to TRBJ2-1; TRBD1 matches at 10 bases. Sequencing input: blood. CDR3 residues: CASGTGAEYNEQFF. CDR3 DNA: TGTGCCAGCGGGACAGGGGCCGAGTACAATGAGCAGTTCTTC.